This T cell receptor (beta chain) was profiled in a study of cytotoxic CD8 clonotypes in ibrutinib-treated CLL. Study-wide results and limits: Clonality climbed at ibrutinib response, then dropped toward baseline at progression.

Profiling relied on immunoSEQ multiplex PCR, and the TCRdb table lists in-frame clones only, not all of them. Of approximately 350,000 clones detected, 60% to 80% appear once; the ten largest clones hold around 6.3%. On this clone itself: Its specificity is unknown.

With cryopreserved PBMCs as the source, 1.5 to 2 micrograms of genomic DNA went to TCR beta libraries. Germline CDR1 MNHEY, CDR2 SVGAGI. The V gene lost 8 bases and the J gene lost 8 bases, with 18 bases spanning the gap. The CDR3 length is 13 residues. The chain links TRBV6-5 to TRBJ1-2; D remains unclear. The TCR sequence derives from a human donor with chronic lymphocytic leukemia. The sequenced sample was PBMCs, obtained after 36 months of ibrutinib treatment. CDR3 sequence: CASGSQVSRGYTF. The CDR3, as DNA: TGTGCCAGCGGTAGTCAGGTATCGCGCGGCTACACCTTC.